This T cell receptor beta chain was observed in a study of blood T cell repertoires in COVID-19. Study in general: Italy, Spain and the United States were the sources of the convalescent and acute COVID-19 samples. T cells, B-cell-depleted T cells, or PBMCs supplied cDNA or gDNA.

In the original processing: The authors estimated nucleated cell counts from reference gene primer amplification. Produced via immunoSEQ multiplex PCR; TCRdb's table is partial and in-frame only. V and J calls and clone size are given by that table; D and trimming were obtained from the DNA. The sample contains fewer than 250,000 clones, roughly 81% of which appear only once. V was pared by 3 bases and J by 0 bases, with 4 bases of the junction left unmatched. The CDR3 is made up of 18 amino acids. Germline V lookup: CDR1 KGHSH, CDR2 LQKENI. The V call is TRBV18, the J call TRBJ2-2; 13 nucleotides line up with TRBD2. Sample: peripheral blood. The receptor's source is a woman aged 45-60 years with active or convalescent COVID-19. CDR3: CASSPQTSGGPNTGELFF. The DNA for the CDR3 is TGTGCCAGCTCACCCCAGACTAGCGGGGGGCCGAACACCGGGGAGCTGTTTTTT.